The 25 T cell receptor beta chains given below trace back to one sample, sequenced in a study of cytomegalovirus exposure and HLA in healthy donors. The PCR contained 60 Vbeta and 13 Jbeta primers. The method was immunoSEQ multiplex PCR; TCRdb's version includes in-frame clones alone and lacks a portion of them. Among about 110,000 clones listed, 15% were seen once. The specimen sequenced was PBMCs. These receptors all come from a young woman in good health and CMV-seronegative.

The chain links TRBV5-4 to TRBJ2-5; TRBD2 might be the D (5 bases). Trimming took 0 bases from V and 5 from J, leaving 14 bases between them. The CDR3 length is 15 residues. CDR1 SGHNT and CDR2 YYREEE come from the germline V gene (reference sequence). The CDR3 here is CASSLVVEGLETQYF. DNA for the CDR3: TGTGCCAGCAGCTTGGTGGTAGAGGGTTTGGAGACCCAGTACTTC.

The chain is built from TRBV28 and TRBJ2-1, with a weak D call TRBD2 (6 bases). CDR3 size: 17 residues. CDR1 is MDHEN, CDR2 SYDVKM, per germline. The ends were cut back, 9 bases at V and 1 base at J, with 22 bases in the middle. The CDR3 DNA is TGTGCCAGTCTTAAAGCCTGGAGGGATCGGTCCTACAATGAGCAGTTCTTC. It yields the protein CASLKAWRDRSYNEQFF.

The chain has TRBV7-2 and TRBJ2-7, with TRBD2 as a possible D gene (5 bases). V lost 0 bases to trimming and J lost 0 bases, with 24 bases between them. Germline values: CDR1 SGHTA, CDR2 FQGNSA. This CDR3 spans 20 amino acids. The CDR3 here is CASSLAFGQEAYFFSYEQYF. DNA of the CDR3: TGTGCCAGCAGCTTAGCTTTTGGGCAGGAGGCGTATTTTTTCTCCTACGAGCAGTACTTC.

This clone appeared a few times. The chain recombines TRBV9 with TRBJ1-1, with 12 bases aligning to TRBD1. With 3 bases clipped from V and 11 bases from J, the junction kept 2 bases outside the gene matches. Germline CDR1 reads SGDLS; CDR2 reads YYNGEE. The CDR3 is made up of 12 amino acids. For the CDR3, the DNA is TGTGCCAGCAGCGGGGACAGGGGGCGGGCTTTCTTT. Its protein is CASSGDRGRAFF.

This clone was found a few times. CDR3 DNA: TGTGCCAGCAGTTCCACCCCGGAGGGAGCTTTCTTT. The encoded protein is CASSSTPEGAFF. The V call is TRBV28, the J call TRBJ1-1; no reliable D call. Trimming took 4 bases from V and 10 from J, leaving 13 bases between them. Germline loops: CDR1 MDHEN, CDR2 SYDVKM. The CDR3 runs 12 residues.

This clone has more than one count but fewer than ten. The chain carries TRBV29-1 and TRBJ2-1; D might be TRBD2 (6 bases). The CDR3 is made up of 15 amino acids. The germline gives CDR1 SQVTM, CDR2 ANQGSEA. V was trimmed by 3 bases and J by 0 bases, leaving 12 bases between them. CDR3 amino acids: CSVERGARSYNEQFF. Written as DNA, the CDR3 is TGCAGCGTTGAGCGCGGGGCACGCTCCTACAATGAGCAGTTCTTC.

This clone was counted only a few times. The chain employs TRBV5-1 and TRBJ2-1, with 9 positions matching TRBD1. Germline CDR1 is SGHRS and CDR2 is YFSETQ. Trimming cost V 4 bases and J 1 base; bases outside gene matches: 12. The CDR3 consists of 18 residues. The CDR3 loop is CASSPVPDRGHSYNEQFF. The CDR3 bases are TGCGCCAGCAGCCCAGTGCCGGACAGGGGACATTCCTACAATGAGCAGTTCTTC.

Only a few counts were recorded for this clone. V and J are TRBV5-4 and TRBJ2-7, with 8 bases fitting TRBD2. Germline V gene data show CDR1 as SGHNT and CDR2 as YYREEE (reference sequence). CDR3 size: 16 residues. J lost 7 bases, V lost 0 bases, and 12 bases had no gene match. The CDR3 DNA follows: TGTGCCAGCAGCTTGGCTCGGGAGGGCCGGGTAAGTGAGCAGTACTTC. This translates into CASSLAREGRVSEQYF.

The table lists this clone with a few counts. The CDR3 DNA is TGTGCCAGTATCCCTGGACAGGGTAGGGCCGGGGAGCTGTTTTTT. Protein: CASIPGQGRAGELFF. J is TRBJ2-2 and V is TRBV19; 8 bases align to TRBD1. V was pared by 7 bases and J by 6 bases, with 10 bases of the junction left unmatched. Germline loops: CDR1 LNHDA, CDR2 SQIVND (reference sequence). The CDR3 has 15 amino acids.

Only a few counts were recorded for this clone. J is TRBJ2-1 and V is TRBV29-1; D is possibly TRBD2 (6 bases). V shed 6 bases and J shed 5 bases, with 11 bases lying between them. Per the germline V gene, CDR1 is SQVTM and CDR2 is ANQGSEA. This CDR3 has 12 amino acids. Here the CDR3 DNA reads TGCAGCGTCCCGACTAGTCACAATGAGCAGTTCTTC. This encodes CSVPTSHNEQFF.

This clone was observed a handful of times. The chain has TRBV28 and TRBJ2-7; D may be TRBD1 (6 bases). V was shortened by 3 bases and J by 2 bases, with 11 bases between the two germline ends. The germline CDR1 and CDR2 sequences are MDHEN and SYDVKM. The CDR3 has 14 residues. CDR3 loop: CASSLSGAPYEQYF. The CDR3 coding sequence is TGTGCCAGCAGTTTGTCAGGGGCCCCCTACGAGCAGTACTTC.

The rearrangement links TRBV30 to TRBJ2-1, with 10 bases identical to TRBD2. The junction had 10 bases not matched to a gene; V was cut back by 1 base and J by 4 bases. CDR3 size: 17 residues. CDR1 and CDR2 from the germline V gene are GTSNPN and SVGIG (reference sequence). CDR3 amino acids: CAWSEAPLAGVYNEQFF. The CDR3 DNA follows: TGTGCCTGGAGTGAGGCTCCTCTAGCGGGGGTTTACAATGAGCAGTTCTTC.

The chain links TRBV18 to TRBJ2-5; 9 bases agree with TRBD1. V was clipped by 0 bases and J by 5 bases; unmatched bases: 7. The CDR3 is 16 residues long. Germline CDR1 and CDR2: KGHSH and LQKENI. The CDR3 here is CASSPPSSGQGETQYF. The CDR3 DNA reads TGTGCCAGCTCACCACCCTCATCCGGACAGGGGGAGACCCAGTACTTC.

The rearrangement joins TRBV6-6 to TRBJ1-1; D is possibly TRBD1 (6 bases). V was cut by 5 bases and J by 1 base, with 14 bases left in between. Germline V lookup: CDR1 MNHNY, CDR2 SVGAGI (reference sequence). The CDR3 length is 15 residues. CDR3 in amino acids: CASSTTGGANTEAFF. The CDR3 nucleotides read TGTGCCAGCAGTACCACGGGGGGGGCGAACACTGAAGCTTTCTTT.

V usage is TRBV2 and J usage is TRBJ2-1; D not resolved. Per germline, CDR1 SNHLY and CDR2 FYNNEI. V gave up 0 bases and J gave up 4 bases, with 22 bases separating them. CDR3 size: 19 residues. CDR3 coding DNA: TGTGCCAGCAGTGAAGCGCTTCGTACGGGTATTACGGTGTACAATGAGCAGTTCTTC. This translates into CASSEALRTGITVYNEQFF.

This clone was seen only a few times. The V call is TRBV5-1, the J call TRBJ1-2, with TRBD1 matching over 10 bases. Germline assignment: CDR1 SGHRS and CDR2 YFSETQ. V was clipped by 4 bases and J by 10 bases; unmatched bases: 13. The CDR3 sequence is 15 residues long. CDR3 sequence (DNA): TGCGCCAGCAGCGGGAAAATCGGGGACAGGGGAGACTACACCTTC. Its protein is CASSGKIGDRGDYTF.

This clone was observed a handful of times. The genes are TRBV7-9 and TRBJ2-3; 7 nucleotides agree with TRBD1. The CDR3 runs to 18 residues. Germline CDR1 SEHNR, CDR2 FQNEAQ (reference sequence). The junction had 11 bases not matched to a gene; V was cut back by 0 bases and J by 2 bases. The CDR3 loop is CASSLAPPDRAFTDTQYF. CDR3 sequence (DNA): TGTGCCAGCAGCTTAGCCCCCCCCGACAGGGCATTCACAGATACGCAGTATTTT.

CDR3 bases: TGTGCCAGCAGTTTACGGGACAATATAGCTCCCATATATTTT. Its translation: CASSLRDNIAPIYF. V and J are TRBV28 and TRBJ1-3, with D perhaps matching TRBD1 (6 bases). From germline, CDR1 is MDHEN and CDR2 SYDVKM. There are 14 residues in the CDR3. The V gene lost 2 bases and the J gene lost 11 bases, with 16 bases spanning the gap.

The chain has TRBV7-8 and TRBJ2-7, with 13 bases fitting TRBD2. V shed 5 bases, J shed 6 bases, and the junction held 7 bases outside the gene matches. CDR1 is SGHVS, CDR2 FQNEAQ, per germline. The CDR3 runs 15 residues. The CDR3 bases are TGTGCCAGCAGCCTAGGACTAGCGGGAGTCCCCGAGCAGTACTTC. Amino acids: CASSLGLAGVPEQYF.

The chain recombines TRBV7-2 with TRBJ2-2; weak D call: TRBD1 (5 bases). This CDR3 spans 12 amino acids. V lost 6 bases, J lost 6 bases, and 8 bases lay in between. Germline V gene data show CDR1 as SGHTA and CDR2 as FQGNSA. The CDR3 region has the DNA TGTGCCAGCAGAACCAGGGCCGGGGAGCTGTTTTTT. Its protein product is CASRTRAGELFF.

This clone has only a few counts. The rearrangement uses TRBV15 and TRBJ1-1, with TRBD1 identical over 7 bases. Germline CDR1 is LNHNV and CDR2 is YYDKDF (reference sequence). The length of the CDR3 is 17 residues. Unmatched junction bases numbered 9, after V lost 0 bases and J lost 2 bases. In DNA form, the CDR3 reads TGTGCCACCAGCAGAGAGGGGGGACAGAGGATCAACACTGAAGCTTTCTTT. It translates to CATSREGGQRINTEAFF. Filled out from reference TRBV15 and TRBJ1-1, the complete variable domain reads DAMVIQNPRYQVTQFGKPVTLSCSQTLNHNVMYWYQQKSSQAPKLLFHYYDKDFNNEADTPDNFQSRRPNTSFCFLDIRSPGLGDTAMYLCATSREGGQRINTEAFFGQGTRLTVV.

V gene TRBV6-5 combines with J gene TRBJ2-5; a possible D gene is TRBD1 (5 bases). This CDR3 spans 15 amino acids. CDR1 MNHEY and CDR2 SVGAGI come from the germline V gene. Trimming took 7 bases from V and 7 from J, leaving 22 bases between them. CDR3 DNA: TGTGCCAGCAAGGGGTGGGGCGCAGGCCCGACGACCCAGTACTTC. Protein: CASKGWGAGPTTQYF.

The chain carries TRBV19 and TRBJ2-5; no reliable D call. Germline loops: CDR1 LNHDA, CDR2 SQIVND (reference sequence). The CDR3 is made up of 15 amino acids. The V and J ends lost 6 bases and 2 bases respectively, with 16 bases between them. Here the CDR3 DNA reads TGTGCCAGTAGCTCTCCACCCTCGAGGCAAGAGACCCAGTACTTC. Residues: CASSSPPSRQETQYF. Combining the CDR3 with reference TRBV19 and TRBJ2-5 gives the whole variable domain DGGITQSPKYLFRKEGQNVTLSCEQNLNHDAMYWYRQDPGQGLRLIYYSQIVNDFQKGDIAEGYSVSREKKESFPLTVTSAQKNPTAFYLCASSSPPSRQETQYFGPGTRLLVL.

This clone was counted a few times. The V call is TRBV5-1, the J call TRBJ2-7, with D possibly being TRBD2 (5 bases). V dropped 0 bases and J dropped 2 bases, with 12 bases sitting between them. The CDR3 extends over 15 amino acids. Germline CDR1 is SGHRS and CDR2 is YFSETQ. CDR3 bases: TGCGCCAGCAGCTTGGCCTCGGGGATGACCTACGAGCAGTACTTC. Amino acid sequence: CASSLASGMTYEQYF.

CDR3 DNA: TGTGCCTGGAGTGTACCTGATTCGCAGGGGTCCACAGATACGCAGTATTTT. This codes for CAWSVPDSQGSTDTQYF. The rearrangement joins TRBV30 to TRBJ2-3; tentatively, D is TRBD1 (6 bases). Between the trimmed V and J ends, which lost 0 bases and 2 bases, there was a span of 18 bases. In germline, CDR1 is GTSNPN, CDR2 SVGIG (reference sequence). CDR3 length: 17 amino acids.